This TCR beta chain was sequenced during a study of cytomegalovirus exposure and HLA in healthy donors. Generated by immunoSEQ multiplex PCR, the TCRdb table keeps only in-frame clones and is missing some. The sample has more than 250,000 clones; roughly 87% are singletons. Per germline, CDR1 SGHRS and CDR2 YFSETQ. The V gene end was trimmed by 2 bases and the J gene end by 2 bases; junction bases not matched to a gene: 14. This CDR3 spans 18 amino acids. This sequence was found in a woman aged 30 to 39 in good health and CMV-seropositive. The sample consisted of PBMCs. V usage is TRBV5-1 and J usage is TRBJ2-7, with 9 nucleotides matching TRBD2. This CDR3 is CASSFFGPTGTSPYEQYF. The DNA of the CDR3 is TGCGCCAGCAGCTTTTTTGGCCCAACCGGGACTAGCCCCTACGAGCAGTACTTC.